These 22 T cell receptor beta chains were all obtained from the same sample, sequenced in a study of OX40 agonist ivuxolimab in advanced cancers. Assay: immunoSEQ multiplex PCR; the TCRdb copy retains only in-frame clones and omits some. This table has around 98,000 clones, roughly nine tenths appearing once. Sequences were derived from CD4+ or CD8+ T cells sorted from blood, sampled in a trial of the OX40 agonist ivuxolimab. All receptors derive from an adult with an advanced solid tumor such as melanoma, head and neck, liver or kidney cancer.

The V and J genes are TRBV15 and TRBJ1-3; D gene ambiguous. With 3 bases removed from V and 2 bases from J, the gap between germline ends came to 5 bases. Per germline, CDR1 LNHNV and CDR2 YYDKDF (reference sequence). This CDR3 is built from 13 residues. Here the CDR3 reads CATSSRTGNTIYF. The CDR3 nucleotides read TGTGCCACCAGCAGTAGAACTGGAAACACCATATATTTT.

The genes are TRBV18 and TRBJ1-5; D not resolved. CDR3 length: 16 residues. Germline CDR1 KGHSH, CDR2 LQKENI. The V end was cut by 3 bases, the J end by 0 bases, with 12 bases between. CDR3 in DNA: TGTGCCAGCTCACCGAAACAGAGGTATAGCAATCAGCCCCAGCATTTT. Its translation: CASSPKQRYSNQPQHF.

The V call is TRBV7-9, the J call TRBJ2-3; the D call may be TRBD1 or TRBD2 (7 bases each). Germline V lookup: CDR1 SEHNR, CDR2 FQNEAQ (reference sequence). This CDR3 has 12 residues. V dropped 5 bases and J dropped 8 bases, with 11 bases sitting between them. CDR3 sequence: CASSPGGGTQYF. The DNA for the CDR3 is TGTGCCAGCAGCCCAGGGGGGGGTACGCAGTATTTT.

The chain carries TRBV25-1 and TRBJ2-1; no definite D call. V lost 0 bases and J 8 bases, leaving 11 bases between the germline ends. The CDR3 spans 14 residues. Germline CDR1 reads MGHDK; CDR2 reads SYGVNS. The CDR3 region has the DNA TGTGCCAGCAGTGAATATAGTAACCCCGATGAGCAGTTCTTC. Translated, it gives CASSEYSNPDEQFF.

The chain joins TRBV5-1 to TRBJ1-2; the D is unclear. Trimming took off 0 bases at V and 4 bases at J, with 16 bases between the two ends. Germline CDR1 SGHRS, CDR2 YFSETQ. This CDR3 has 16 amino acids. The DNA for the CDR3 is TGCGCCAGCAGCTTGGACCTCGCCAGTCCACTCTATGGCTACACCTTC. As protein: CASSLDLASPLYGYTF.

The rearrangement links TRBV18 to TRBJ1-1; the match to TRBD1 covers 11 bases. The CDR3 length is 16 residues. V dropped 6 bases and J dropped 8; count of bases not matched to a gene: 14. Germline V gene sequence: CDR1 KGHSH, CDR2 LQKENI. The DNA for the CDR3 is TGTGCCAGCTCCCCTCATGCGCCCGGACAGGGGGCAGAAGCTTTCTTT. This translates into CASSPHAPGQGAEAFF.

The CDR3 protein is CASRTLAGGPEQYF. In nucleotides, the CDR3 is TGTGCCAGCAGGACCCTAGCGGGGGGGCCAGAGCAGTACTTC. The chain carries TRBV6-1 and TRBJ2-7; 12 bases line up with TRBD2. Germline V gene sequence: CDR1 MNHNS, CDR2 SASEGT. J gave up 7 bases and V 6 bases, and 7 bases lay outside the gene matches. The CDR3 extends over 14 amino acids.

A single count supports this clone. The V call is TRBV7-9, the J call TRBJ2-3, with D tentatively TRBD1 or TRBD2 (6 bases each). V dropped 4 bases and J dropped 0 bases, with 17 bases sitting between them. The V gene's germline CDR1 is SEHNR and CDR2 FQNEAQ (reference sequence). The CDR3 sequence is 17 residues long. The DNA of the CDR3 is TGTGCCAGCAGCTCCCCGGGGGCTTCGTCTAGCACAGATACGCAGTATTTT. Translating it yields CASSSPGASSSTDTQYF.

The chain couples TRBV9 to TRBJ2-5; the match to TRBD1 covers 9 bases. The CDR3 is 14 amino acids. The ends lost 4 bases at V and 3 bases at J; junction bases unmatched: 4. Germline CDR1 and CDR2: SGDLS and YYNGEE. Here the CDR3 reads CASSSRTGEETQYF. The CDR3, as DNA: TGTGCCAGCAGCTCTCGGACAGGGGAAGAGACCCAGTACTTC.

The chain combines TRBV7-3 with TRBJ2-3; TRBD1 matches at 7 bases. Germline values: CDR1 SGHTA, CDR2 FQGTGA. The CDR3 length is 14 residues. The junction had 6 bases not matched to a gene; V was cut back by 5 bases and J by 4 bases. CDR3 in DNA: TGTGCCAGCAGCCCAGACAGGGTTGCAGATACGCAGTATTTT. It encodes CASSPDRVADTQYF.

V gene TRBV18 combines with J gene TRBJ1-1; 9 nucleotides line up with TRBD1. The V gene's germline CDR1 is KGHSH and CDR2 LQKENI. The CDR3 spans 14 residues. J was trimmed by 9 bases and V by 2 bases; bases with no gene match: 7. The CDR3 loop is CASSPNTGTGKAFF. CDR3 in DNA: TGTGCCAGCTCACCAAACACCGGGACAGGGAAAGCTTTCTTT.

The rearrangement links TRBV18 to TRBJ2-2; D uncertain. Germline V gene lookup returns CDR1 KGHSH and CDR2 LQKENI. The CDR3 covers 15 residues. V shed 3 bases and J shed 6 bases, with 14 bases lying between them. Here the CDR3 DNA reads TGTGCCAGCTCACCCGCGCTAGTGGAGCCCGGGGAGCTGTTTTTT. Its translation is CASSPALVEPGELFF.

CDR3 amino acids: CASSPGTGGAQPQHF. For the CDR3, the DNA is TGTGCCAGCTCCCCTGGGACAGGGGGCGCACAGCCCCAGCATTTT. The gene calls are TRBV18 and TRBJ1-5; the match to TRBD1 covers 12 bases. From germline, CDR1 is KGHSH and CDR2 LQKENI. The CDR3 is made up of 15 amino acids. J was trimmed by 7 bases and V by 6 bases; bases with no gene match: 7.

The chain employs TRBV29-1 and TRBJ2-3, with D perhaps matching TRBD1 or TRBD2 (6 bases each). The germline gives CDR1 SQVTM, CDR2 ANQGSEA. The CDR3 sequence is 13 residues long. The ends were cut back, 8 bases at V and 4 bases at J, with 16 bases in the middle. The CDR3 DNA is TGCAGCCCCCTAGTGGGGGGCGCAGATACGCAGTATTTT. Encoded protein: CSPLVGGADTQYF.

The rearrangement joins TRBV11-3 to TRBJ2-1; 12 nucleotides agree with TRBD1. The CDR3 length is 17 residues. With 6 bases clipped from V and 6 bases from J, the junction kept 12 bases outside the gene matches. Germline lookup yields CDR1 SGHNT and CDR2 YENEEA. Here the CDR3 reads CASSKLGQGAVGNEQFF. Written as DNA, the CDR3 is TGTGCCAGCAGTAAATTGGGACAGGGGGCGGTAGGCAATGAGCAGTTCTTC.

The V gene is TRBV10-3, the J gene TRBJ1-5; maybe TRBD1 (5 bases). Germline CDR1 is ENHRY and CDR2 is SYGVKD. Trimming cost V 2 bases and J 3 bases, with 8 bases left between them. The CDR3 is made up of 14 amino acids. CDR3: CAISEQGYNQPQHF. CDR3 DNA: TGTGCCATCAGTGAGCAGGGATACAATCAGCCCCAGCATTTT.

The J gene is TRBJ2-1, the V gene TRBV4-2; tentatively, D is TRBD1 (7 bases). Trimming left V 0 bases short and J 9 bases short, with 15 bases between. The CDR3 spans 15 residues. Germline V gives CDR1 LGHNA, CDR2 YNFKEQ. The CDR3, as DNA: TGTGCCAGCAGCCAAGATACCGGTCAGGGGGGTGAGCAGTTCTTC. Translating it yields CASSQDTGQGGEQFF.

The CDR3 bases are TGTGCCAGCAGCGAAAAACAGACAAGTAATGAAAAACTGTTTTTT. Protein: CASSEKQTSNEKLFF. The chain recombines TRBV5-5 with TRBJ1-4; D is undetermined. The ends were cut back, 4 bases at V and 4 bases at J, with 14 bases in the middle. CDR1 and CDR2 from the germline V gene are SGHKS and YYEKEE (reference sequence). The CDR3 runs to 15 residues.

The CDR3 nucleotides are TGCGCCAGCAACGTGGCGGGGGTGGTAGATACGCAGTATTTT. It yields the protein CASNVAGVVDTQYF. This rearrangement joins TRBV5-1 to TRBJ2-3, with TRBD2 matching 7 bases. Germline assignment: CDR1 SGHRS and CDR2 YFSETQ. The junction had 9 bases not matched to a gene; V was cut back by 6 bases and J by 5 bases. The CDR3 is made up of 14 amino acids.

The chain joins TRBV18 to TRBJ1-5; TRBD1 matches 9 bases. Trimming removed 6 bases from V and 5 bases from J; junction bases left unmatched: 2. CDR1 and CDR2 from the germline V gene are KGHSH and LQKENI. The CDR3 length is 13 residues. CDR3 sequence reads: CASSRTGDQPQHF. The DNA for the CDR3 is TGTGCCAGCTCCCGGACAGGGGATCAGCCCCAGCATTTT.

In the case of this clone: Distinct nucleotide sequences in the sample also encode this CDR3. This chain joins TRBV2 and TRBJ1-2, with TRBD1 identical over 8 bases. The V segment lost 7 bases and the J segment 3 bases; nucleotides outside the gene matches: 4. The CDR3 runs 13 residues. Germline V gives CDR1 SNHLY, CDR2 FYNNEI. DNA for the CDR3: TGTGCCAGCACCAGGGGGCGAGACTATGGCTACACCTTC. Translated: CASTRGRDYGYTF.

Only a few counts were recorded for this clone. This specimen includes other DNA sequences encoding the same CDR3. V is TRBV2 and J is TRBJ1-1, with 9 bases that match TRBD1. Germline V gives CDR1 SNHLY, CDR2 FYNNEI. The trim removed 6 bases at V and 6 bases at J, leaving 2 bases unmatched. This CDR3 is built from 12 residues. The CDR3 is CASRDRGPEAFF. The CDR3 bases are TGTGCCAGCAGGGACAGGGGACCTGAAGCTTTCTTT. Full variable domain (missing parts from reference TRBV2 and TRBJ1-1): EPEVTQTPSHQVTQMGQEVILRCVPISNHLYFYWYRQILGQKVEFLVSFYNNEISEKSEIFDDQFSVERPDGSNFTLKIRSTKLEDSAMYFCASRDRGPEAFFGQGTRLTVV.